This is a list of T cell receptor beta chains from one sample in a study of blood T cell repertoires in COVID-19. The data were produced by immunoSEQ multiplex PCR, yet TCRdb's version contains in-frame clones alone and is incomplete. In the table there are 120,000 or so clones, around 89% of which are singletons. The material sequenced was peripheral blood. These receptor sequences come from a human donor in a cohort sampled during active COVID-19. Both conserved end residues are trimmed from each CDR3.

V: TRBV28; J: TRBJ1-1; CDR3: ASSSADIHTEAF
V: TRBV6-5; J: TRBJ1-1; CDR3: ASRNGDSNLKAF
V: TRBV12-3/TRBV12-4; J: TRBJ2-7; CDR3: ASSFGGAHEQY
V: TRBV5-4; J: TRBJ2-2; CDR3: ASSQDRDHTGELF
V: TRBV10-1; J: TRBJ2-2; CDR3: ASSPDRAGTGELF
V: TRBV6-5; J: TRBJ1-5; CDR3: ASSPDRINQPQH
V: TRBV5-1; J: TRBJ2-7; CDR3: ASSPSPLYEQY
V: TRBV18; J: TRBJ1-1; CDR3: ASSPPMSTGAMNTEAF
V: TRBV2; J: TRBJ1-1; CDR3: ASTPRRGGTTEAF
V: TRBV7-9; J: TRBJ2-7; CDR3: ASSPQGGDYEQY
V: TRBV2; J: TRBJ1-6; CDR3: ASSELGVGQYNSPLH
V: TRBV6-2/TRBV6-3; J: TRBJ2-7; CDR3: ASSQTPREQY
V: TRBV7-6; J: TRBJ1-1; CDR3: ASSLDLTNTEAF
V: TRBV7-6; J: TRBJ2-2; CDR3: ASSTPRDSANTGELF
V: TRBV28; J: TRBJ2-3; CDR3: ASSFYLAGGRNTQY
V: TRBV19; J: TRBJ1-4; CDR3: ASRRQGPIDEKLF
V: TRBV2; J: TRBJ1-2; CDR3: ASSVERGLYYGYT
V: TRBV11-2; J: TRBJ2-7; CDR3: ASSLDGVRYLGEQY
V: TRBV7-9; J: TRBJ2-7; CDR3: ASSLGGRSYEQY
V: TRBV5-4; J: TRBJ2-7; CDR3: ASSFPSDRAEQY
V: TRBV7-2; J: TRBJ2-1; CDR3: ASSLVKRGPYNEQF
V: TRBV5-1; J: TRBJ2-1; CDR3: ASSLSLAGANEQF
V: TRBV19; J: TRBJ1-2; CDR3: ASSFGSPYGYT
V: TRBV29-1; J: TRBJ2-3; CDR3: SAGDNPGVADTQY
V: TRBV19; J: TRBJ2-2; CDR3: ASSISGLGTGELF
V: TRBV5-1; J: TRBJ2-3; CDR3: ASSFYRDRGLIVTDTQY
V: TRBV6-5; J: TRBJ2-3; CDR3: ASTWASNTDTQY
V: TRBV18; J: TRBJ2-7; CDR3: ASSPTGNYEQY
V: TRBV28; J: TRBJ1-4; CDR3: ASSFPGGEKLF
V: TRBV5-5; J: TRBJ2-4; CDR3: ASSLGLAGTLAKNIQY
V: TRBV25-1; J: TRBJ2-2; CDR3: ASSQGTGELF
V: TRBV28; J: TRBJ2-2; CDR3: ASSTGTGVSGTGELF
V: TRBV7-2; J: TRBJ2-1; CDR3: ASSFSGGPYNEQF
V: TRBV5-6; J: TRBJ2-1; CDR3: ASSSIGEPGVDNEQF
V: TRBV5-1; J: TRBJ2-3; CDR3: ASSLASWESDTQY
V: TRBV24-1; J: TRBJ1-2; CDR3: ATSDERSNYGYT
V: TRBV2; J: TRBJ2-1; CDR3: ASSAPQGRAGDSEQF
V: TRBV6-2/TRBV6-3; J: TRBJ2-1; CDR3: ASSGNTGTGF
V: TRBV28; J: TRBJ2-7; CDR3: ASVGTGYYEQY
V: TRBV19; J: TRBJ1-5; CDR3: ASSVWAQPQH
V: TRBV7-9; J: TRBJ2-7; CDR3: ASSSRQGPGDEQY
V: TRBV10-3; J: TRBJ1-6; CDR3: AIKGQGGHSPLH